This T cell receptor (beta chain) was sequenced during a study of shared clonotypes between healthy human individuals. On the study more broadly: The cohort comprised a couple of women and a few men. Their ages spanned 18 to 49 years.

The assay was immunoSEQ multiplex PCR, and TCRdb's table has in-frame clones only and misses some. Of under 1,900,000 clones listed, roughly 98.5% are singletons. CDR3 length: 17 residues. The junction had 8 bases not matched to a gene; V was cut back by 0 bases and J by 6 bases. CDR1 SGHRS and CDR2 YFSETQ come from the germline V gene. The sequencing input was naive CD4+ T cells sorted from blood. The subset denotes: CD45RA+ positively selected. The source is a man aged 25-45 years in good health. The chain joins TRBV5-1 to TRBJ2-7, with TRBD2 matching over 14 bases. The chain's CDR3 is CASSLAHRGLAGGEQYF. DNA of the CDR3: TGCGCCAGCAGCTTGGCCCACCGAGGACTAGCGGGAGGCGAGCAGTACTTC.